Here is one T cell receptor beta chain with its context. Its specificity is unknown. The germline gives CDR1 MDHEN, CDR2 SYDVKM. The CDR3 runs to 15 residues. V lost 6 bases, J lost 0 bases, and 7 bases stayed unmatched. The data were obtained in a study of cytomegalovirus exposure and HLA in healthy donors. Study-wide context: An analysis done earlier identified 95 million to 140 million unique TCR beta sequences from approximately 170 million T cells. Study findings and constraints: Data from an earlier analysis indicated that most TCR beta V segments were productive either about 87% or about 30% of the time. TCR sequences were mostly rare, though some public TCRs occurred in many donors.

The PCR made use of 60 Vbeta and 13 Jbeta primers. Methods used by the authors: In a later analysis, some 10 million of around 75 million unique beta chains occurred in at least two donors. Profiling relied on immunoSEQ multiplex PCR, and the TCRdb table lists in-frame clones only, not all of them. Clone size and the V and J calls come from that table; the DNA yielded D and trimming. The sample yields approximately 220,000 clones, about 80% seen once. This rearrangement joins TRBV28 to TRBJ1-1; 7 bases align to TRBD1. This TCR derives from a young man in good health and CMV-seronegative. Sequencing was done on a sample of PBMCs. In DNA, the CDR3 is TGTGCCAGCAGCTGGGGGACAGCCTTGAACACTGAAGCTTTCTTT. This gives the protein CASSWGTALNTEAFF.